This TCR beta chain originates from a study of response to subunit inactivated influenza vaccine. This clonotype was counted only a few times. Its target is not known. Trimming stripped 1 base from V and 0 bases from J, with 8 bases between. The germline V gene encodes CDR1 SGHAT and CDR2 FQNNGV. CDR3 size: 15 residues. TCRdb reprocessed the RT-PCR reads with MiXCR, giving one entry per CDR3 protein. The sample consists of 600,000 to 700,000 distinct CDR3 sequences, around 13% of them appearing once. General study points: It was suggested by the authors that few new T cells are recruited by each seasonal influenza vaccination.

This chain connects TRBV11-2 to TRBJ2-3; D uncertain. The clonotype was recovered from a man aged 50 to 60 who received an inactivated influenza vaccine. The sequencing used PBMCs from blood, collected about 14 days before vaccination. The CDR3, as DNA: TGTGCCAGCAGCTTAGGTTCTTCTAGCACAGATACGCAGTATTTT. Its protein product is CASSLGSSSTDTQYF. Supplemented by reference TRBV11-2 and TRBJ2-3, the full variable domain reads EAGVAQSPRYKIIEKRQSVAFWCNPISGHATLYWYQQILGQGPKLLIQFQNNGVVDDSQLPKDRFSAERLKGVDSTLKIQPAKLEDSAVYLCASSLGSSSTDTQYFGPGTRLTVL.